The rows below give T cell receptor beta chains drawn from one sample of a study of T cell repertoires in cytomegalovirus infection. These receptors have no identified antigens. TCRdb recomputed calls from the reads with MiXCR, one row per CDR3 protein. The sample holds about 100,000 distinct CDR3 sequences; 25% to 35% are singletons and the top ten take approximately 71%. The source material was CD8+ T cells from cultured PBMCs, sampled from culture after CMV antigen stimulation. The receptors stem from a human donor in good health (CMV status not recorded). Some clones in this sample may be carry-over from other donors' samples. The CDR3 runs from the conserved cysteine through the conserved F or W. The order of the fields is V gene, J gene, clone size, D gene, CDR3 length, CDR3 protein, CDR3 DNA. A D gene is named only where the DNA matches it firmly. The size of a clone is reported for some rows only, either as once, few or many, or as a class for expanded clones.

V gene: TRBV28
J gene: TRBJ1-3
clone size: .
D gene: TRBD1
CDR3 length: 18
CDR3 protein: CASSSLTVTGGIRNTIYF
CDR3 DNA: TGTGCCAGCAGTTCGCTAACCGTGACAGGGGGGATTAGAAACACCATATATTTT

V gene: TRBV5-4
J gene: TRBJ1-6
clone size: .
D gene: .
CDR3 length: 14
CDR3 protein: CASSSTLYNSPLHF
CDR3 DNA: TGTGCCAGCAGCTCGACACTCTATAATTCACCCCTCCACTTT

V gene: TRBV19
J gene: TRBJ1-5
clone size: .
D gene: .
CDR3 length: 13
CDR3 protein: CASSISNNQPQHF
CDR3 DNA: TGTGCCAGTAGTATCTCGAACAATCAGCCCCAGCATTTT

V gene: TRBV10-3
J gene: TRBJ2-1
clone size: .
D gene: .
CDR3 length: 13
CDR3 protein: CAIGGGAGNEQFF
CDR3 DNA: TGTGCCATCGGGGGGGGGGCTGGGAATGAGCAGTTCTTC

V gene: TRBV5-3
J gene: TRBJ1-2
clone size: .
D gene: .
CDR3 length: 17
CDR3 protein: CASSLSHRAPSGYGYTF
CDR3 DNA: TGTGCCAGCAGCTTGTCCCACAGGGCCCCCTCTGGCTATGGCTACACCTTC

V gene: TRBV14
J gene: TRBJ2-1
clone size: many
D gene: TRBD1
CDR3 length: 15
CDR3 protein: CASSHGQGVHNEQFF
CDR3 DNA: TGTGCCAGCAGCCACGGACAGGGTGTACACAATGAGCAGTTCTTC

V gene: TRBV30
J gene: TRBJ2-1
clone size: .
D gene: .
CDR3 length: 16
CDR3 protein: CAWSPGHQSSYNEQFF
CDR3 DNA: TGTGCCTGGAGTCCGGGACATCAGAGCTCCTACAATGAGCAGTTCTTC

V gene: TRBV7-6
J gene: TRBJ2-3
clone size: few
D gene: TRBD1
CDR3 length: 15
CDR3 protein: CASSGRQGNTDTQYF
CDR3 DNA: TGTGCCAGCAGCGGCCGACAGGGAAACACAGATACGCAGTATTTT

V gene: TRBV6-5
J gene: TRBJ2-1
clone size: .
D gene: TRBD2
CDR3 length: 16
CDR3 protein: CASSYQTSGGHNEQFF
CDR3 DNA: TGTGCCAGCAGTTACCAGACTAGCGGGGGTCACAATGAGCAGTTCTTC

V gene: TRBV11-2
J gene: TRBJ2-7
clone size: .
D gene: .
CDR3 length: 13
CDR3 protein: CASSLVSSYEQYF
CDR3 DNA: TGTGCCAGCAGCTTAGTTTCTAGCTACGAGCAGTACTTC

V gene: TRBV20-1
J gene: TRBJ2-3
clone size: .
D gene: .
CDR3 length: 14
CDR3 protein: CSASTRASTDTQYF
CDR3 DNA: TGCAGTGCCTCAACCAGGGCCAGCACAGATACGCAGTATTTT

V gene: TRBV7-8
J gene: TRBJ2-1
clone size: many
D gene: TRBD2
CDR3 length: 16
CDR3 protein: CASSLVLAGGSDEQFF
CDR3 DNA: TGTGCCAGCAGCTTAGTACTAGCGGGGGGGTCAGATGAGCAGTTCTTC

V gene: TRBV29-1
J gene: TRBJ2-7
clone size: many
D gene: TRBD1
CDR3 length: 15
CDR3 protein: CSVTPTGTGGTVQYF
CDR3 DNA: TGCAGCGTTACGCCTACCGGGACAGGCGGCACAGTGCAGTACTTC

V gene: TRBV20-1
J gene: TRBJ1-1
clone size: .
D gene: .
CDR3 length: 11
CDR3 protein: CSAFEGPEAFF
CDR3 DNA: TGCAGTGCCTTTGAGGGCCCTGAAGCTTTCTTT

V gene: TRBV7-2
J gene: TRBJ2-3
clone size: .
D gene: TRBD1
CDR3 length: 16
CDR3 protein: CASSVDGQARTDTQYF
CDR3 DNA: TGTGCCAGCAGCGTGGACGGACAGGCTCGCACAGATACGCAGTATTTT

V gene: TRBV12-3/TRBV12-4
J gene: TRBJ1-2
clone size: few
D gene: .
CDR3 length: 13
CDR3 protein: CASSFGVDYGYTF
CDR3 DNA: TGTGCCAGCAGTTTTGGGGTCGACTATGGCTACACCTTC

V gene: TRBV7-8
J gene: TRBJ2-3
clone size: many
D gene: TRBD2
CDR3 length: 15
CDR3 protein: CASSGRTSGGITQYF
CDR3 DNA: TGTGCCAGCAGCGGCAGGACTAGCGGGGGGATAACGCAGTATTTT

V gene: TRBV7-6
J gene: TRBJ2-2
clone size: few
D gene: .
CDR3 length: 15
CDR3 protein: CASFPVGEAAGELFF
CDR3 DNA: TGTGCCAGCTTCCCCGTGGGGGAGGCAGCCGGGGAGCTGTTTTTT